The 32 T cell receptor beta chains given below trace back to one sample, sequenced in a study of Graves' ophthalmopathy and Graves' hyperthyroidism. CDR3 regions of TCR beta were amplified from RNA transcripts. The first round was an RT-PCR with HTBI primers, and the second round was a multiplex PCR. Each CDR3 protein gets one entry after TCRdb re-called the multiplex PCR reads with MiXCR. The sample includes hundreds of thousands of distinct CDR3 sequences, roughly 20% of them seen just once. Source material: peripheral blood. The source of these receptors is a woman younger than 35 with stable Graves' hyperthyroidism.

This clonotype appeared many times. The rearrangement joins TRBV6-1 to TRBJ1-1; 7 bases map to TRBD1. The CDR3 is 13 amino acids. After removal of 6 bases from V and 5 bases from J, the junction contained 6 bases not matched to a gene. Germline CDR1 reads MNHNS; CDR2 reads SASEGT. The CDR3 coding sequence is TGTGCCAGCAGAGAGACAGGGAGGACTGAAGCTTTCTTT. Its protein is CASRETGRTEAFF.

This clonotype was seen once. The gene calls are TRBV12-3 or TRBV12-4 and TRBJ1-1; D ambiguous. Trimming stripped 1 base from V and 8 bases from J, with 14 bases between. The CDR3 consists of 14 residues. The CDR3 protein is CASSLGWAEREAFF. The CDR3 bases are TGTGCCAGCAGTTTAGGTTGGGCAGAAAGAGAAGCTTTCTTT.

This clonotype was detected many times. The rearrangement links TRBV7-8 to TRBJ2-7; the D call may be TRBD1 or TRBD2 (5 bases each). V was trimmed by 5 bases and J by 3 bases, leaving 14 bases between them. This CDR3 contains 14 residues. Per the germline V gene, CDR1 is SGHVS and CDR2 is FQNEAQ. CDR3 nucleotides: TGTGCCAGCAGCCCATGGGACCGAAACTACGAGCAGTACTTC. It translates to CASSPWDRNYEQYF.

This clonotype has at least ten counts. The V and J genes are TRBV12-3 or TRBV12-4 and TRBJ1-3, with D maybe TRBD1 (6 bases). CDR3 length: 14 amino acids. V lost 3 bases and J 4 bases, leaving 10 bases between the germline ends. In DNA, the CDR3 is TGTGCCAGCAGTTTTCAGGGGCACGGAAACACCATATATTTT. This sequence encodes CASSFQGHGNTIYF.

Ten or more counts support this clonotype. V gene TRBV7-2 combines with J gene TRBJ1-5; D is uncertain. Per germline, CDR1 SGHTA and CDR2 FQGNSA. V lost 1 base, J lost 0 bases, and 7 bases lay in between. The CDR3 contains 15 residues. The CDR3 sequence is CASSLVGYSNQPQHF. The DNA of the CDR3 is TGTGCCAGCAGCTTAGTTGGGTATAGCAATCAGCCCCAGCATTTT.

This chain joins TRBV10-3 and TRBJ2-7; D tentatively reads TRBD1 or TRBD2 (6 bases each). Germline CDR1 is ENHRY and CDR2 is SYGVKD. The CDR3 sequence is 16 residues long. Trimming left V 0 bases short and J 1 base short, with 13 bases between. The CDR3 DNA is TGTGCCATCAGTGAGTCGGGGGGCGGGCGGTCCTACGAGCAGTACTTC. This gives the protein CAISESGGGRSYEQYF.

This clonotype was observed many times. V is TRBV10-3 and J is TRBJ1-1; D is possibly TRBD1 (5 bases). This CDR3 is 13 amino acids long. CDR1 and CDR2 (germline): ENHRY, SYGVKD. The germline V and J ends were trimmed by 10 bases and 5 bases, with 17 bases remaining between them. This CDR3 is CASRASGKTEAFF. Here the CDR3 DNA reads TGTGCCAGCAGAGCCTCAGGGAAAACTGAAGCTTTCTTT.

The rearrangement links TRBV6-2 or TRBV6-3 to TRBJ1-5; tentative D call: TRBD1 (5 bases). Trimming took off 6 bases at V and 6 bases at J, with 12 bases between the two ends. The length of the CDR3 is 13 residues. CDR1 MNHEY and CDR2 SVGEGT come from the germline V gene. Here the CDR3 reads CASRTAGGQPQHF. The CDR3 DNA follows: TGTGCCAGCAGGACAGCGGGGGGTCAGCCCCAGCATTTT.

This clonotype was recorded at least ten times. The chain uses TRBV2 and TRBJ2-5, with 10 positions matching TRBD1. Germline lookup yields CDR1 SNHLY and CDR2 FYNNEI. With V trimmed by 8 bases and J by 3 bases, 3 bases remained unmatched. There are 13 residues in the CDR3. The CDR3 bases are TGTGCCAGCGCCGGGACAGGGGAAGAGACCCAGTACTTC. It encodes CASAGTGEETQYF.

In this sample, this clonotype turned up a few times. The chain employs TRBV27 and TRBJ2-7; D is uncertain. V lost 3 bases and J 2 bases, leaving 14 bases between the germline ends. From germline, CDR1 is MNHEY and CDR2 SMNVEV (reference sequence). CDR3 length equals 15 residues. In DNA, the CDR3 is TGTGCCAGCAGTTTTGTTAACCACAGCCCCTACGAGCAGTACTTC. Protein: CASSFVNHSPYEQYF.

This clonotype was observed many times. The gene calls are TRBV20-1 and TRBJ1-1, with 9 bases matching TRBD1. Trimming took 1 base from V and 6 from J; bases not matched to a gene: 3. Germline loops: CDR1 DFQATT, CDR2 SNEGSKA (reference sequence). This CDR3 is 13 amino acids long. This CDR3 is CSARVDRGSEAFF. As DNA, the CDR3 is TGCAGTGCTAGAGTGGACAGGGGATCTGAAGCTTTCTTT.

CDR3 nucleotides: TGCGCCAGCAGTCCATTTGGGGGGACTGAAGCTTTCTTT. Amino acids: CASSPFGGTEAFF. This chain uses TRBV5-1 with TRBJ1-1; tentative D call: TRBD1 (5 bases). CDR1 and CDR2 from the germline V gene are SGHRS and YFSETQ. V was trimmed by 5 bases and J by 5 bases, leaving 13 bases between them. The CDR3 is 13 residues long.

DNA of the CDR3: TGTGCCAGCTCACCGATTAATTCAGGGTTCTCTGGAAACACCATATATTTT. Protein product: CASSPINSGFSGNTIYF. The chain has TRBV18 and TRBJ1-3, with a weak D call TRBD1 (5 bases). Trimming pared 3 bases from V and 0 bases from J, leaving 15 bases between. The CDR3 runs to 17 residues. From germline, CDR1 is KGHSH and CDR2 LQKENI.

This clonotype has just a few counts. The CDR3 sequence is CAWSSPRGSTDTQYF. The CDR3 nucleotides are TGTGCCTGGAGTTCACCCCGAGGTTCCACAGATACGCAGTATTTT. This chain links TRBV30 with TRBJ2-3, with D hard to call. CDR3 length: 15 residues. V was pared by 2 bases and J by 2 bases, with 14 bases between. Germline V gene lookup returns CDR1 GTSNPN and CDR2 SVGIG (reference sequence).

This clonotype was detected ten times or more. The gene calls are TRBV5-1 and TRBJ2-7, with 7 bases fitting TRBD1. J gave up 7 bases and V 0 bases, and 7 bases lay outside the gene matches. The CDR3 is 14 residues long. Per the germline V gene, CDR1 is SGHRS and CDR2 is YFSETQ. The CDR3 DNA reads TGCGCCAGCAGCTTGGGGGTGGCCAGGGGGGAGCAGTACTTC. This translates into CASSLGVARGEQYF.

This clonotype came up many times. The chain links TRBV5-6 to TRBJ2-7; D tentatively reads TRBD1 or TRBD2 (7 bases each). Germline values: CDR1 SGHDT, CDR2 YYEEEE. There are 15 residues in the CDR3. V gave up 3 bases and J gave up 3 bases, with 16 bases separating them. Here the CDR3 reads CASSSQGRGGYEQYF. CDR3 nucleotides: TGTGCCAGCAGCTCCCAGGGCAGGGGGGGCTACGAGCAGTACTTC.

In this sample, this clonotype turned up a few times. In DNA, the CDR3 is TGTGCCAGTGGAGACGATCGTTTGAACACTGAAGCTTTCTTT. This codes for CASGDDRLNTEAFF. The chain recombines TRBV6-1 with TRBJ1-1, with D unclear. V shed 9 bases and J shed 0 bases, with 14 bases lying between them. The germline V gene encodes CDR1 MNHNS and CDR2 SASEGT. This CDR3 contains 14 residues.

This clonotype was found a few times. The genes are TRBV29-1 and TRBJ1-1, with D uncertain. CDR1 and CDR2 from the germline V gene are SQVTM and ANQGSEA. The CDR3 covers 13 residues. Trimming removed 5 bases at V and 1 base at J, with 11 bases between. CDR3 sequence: CSVFSRPNTEAFF. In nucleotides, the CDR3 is TGCAGCGTTTTCAGCAGGCCGAACACTGAAGCTTTCTTT.

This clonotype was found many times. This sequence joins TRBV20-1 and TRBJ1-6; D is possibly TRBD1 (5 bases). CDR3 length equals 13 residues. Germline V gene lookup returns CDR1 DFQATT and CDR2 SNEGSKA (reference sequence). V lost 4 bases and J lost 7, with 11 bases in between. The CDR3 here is CSAIGANNSPLHF. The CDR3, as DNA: TGCAGTGCTATTGGGGCTAACAATTCACCCCTCCACTTT.

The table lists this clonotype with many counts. The CDR3: CASSSRVEQVYSGNTIYF. As DNA, the CDR3 is TGTGCCAGCAGTTCCCGGGTCGAACAAGTTTACTCTGGAAACACCATATATTTT. The chain uses TRBV12-3 or TRBV12-4 and TRBJ1-3; no reliable D call. Trimming removed 4 bases from V and 0 bases from J, with 19 bases in between. This CDR3 is built from 18 residues.

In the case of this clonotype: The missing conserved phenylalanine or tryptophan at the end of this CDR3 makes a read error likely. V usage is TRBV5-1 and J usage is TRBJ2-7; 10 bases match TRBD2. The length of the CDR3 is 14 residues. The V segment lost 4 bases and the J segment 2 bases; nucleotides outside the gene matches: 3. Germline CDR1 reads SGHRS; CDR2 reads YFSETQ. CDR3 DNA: TGCGCCAGCAGCATCAGCGGGAGGGCCTACGAGCAGTACTAC. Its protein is CASSISGRAYEQYY.

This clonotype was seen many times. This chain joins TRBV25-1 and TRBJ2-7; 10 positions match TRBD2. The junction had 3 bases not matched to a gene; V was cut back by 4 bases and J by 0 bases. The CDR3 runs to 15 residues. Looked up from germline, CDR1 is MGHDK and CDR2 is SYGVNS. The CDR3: CASSVLAGNSYEQYF. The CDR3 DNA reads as TGTGCCAGCAGTGTACTAGCGGGGAACTCCTACGAGCAGTACTTC.

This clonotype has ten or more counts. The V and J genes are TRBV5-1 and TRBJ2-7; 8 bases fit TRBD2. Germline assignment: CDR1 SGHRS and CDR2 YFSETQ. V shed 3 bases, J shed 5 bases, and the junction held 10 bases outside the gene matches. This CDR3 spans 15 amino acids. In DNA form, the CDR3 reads TGCGCCAGCAGCTGGGAGGCTAGCGGGTACGACGAGCAGTACTTC. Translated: CASSWEASGYDEQYF.

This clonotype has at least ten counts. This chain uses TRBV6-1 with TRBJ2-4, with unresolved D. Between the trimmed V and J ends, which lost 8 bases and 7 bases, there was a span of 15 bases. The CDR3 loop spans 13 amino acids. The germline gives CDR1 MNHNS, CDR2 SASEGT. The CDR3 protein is CASGDSRVNIQYF. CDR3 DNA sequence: TGTGCCAGCGGGGATTCACGAGTGAACATTCAGTACTTC.

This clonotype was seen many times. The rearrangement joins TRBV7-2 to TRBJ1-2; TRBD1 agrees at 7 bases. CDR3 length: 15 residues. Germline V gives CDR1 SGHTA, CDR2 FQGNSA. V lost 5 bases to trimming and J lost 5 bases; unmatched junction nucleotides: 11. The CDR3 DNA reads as TGTGCCAGCAGCCCCCCCGACAGGGTTGTGTATGGCTACACCTTC. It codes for CASSPPDRVVYGYTF.

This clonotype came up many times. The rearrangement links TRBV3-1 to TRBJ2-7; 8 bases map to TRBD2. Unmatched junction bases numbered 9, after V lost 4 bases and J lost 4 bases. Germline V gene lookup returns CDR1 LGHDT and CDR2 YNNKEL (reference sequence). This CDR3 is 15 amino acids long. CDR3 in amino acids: CASSPPYAGGYEQYF. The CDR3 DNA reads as TGTGCCAGCAGCCCCCCGTACGCGGGAGGTTACGAGCAGTACTTC.

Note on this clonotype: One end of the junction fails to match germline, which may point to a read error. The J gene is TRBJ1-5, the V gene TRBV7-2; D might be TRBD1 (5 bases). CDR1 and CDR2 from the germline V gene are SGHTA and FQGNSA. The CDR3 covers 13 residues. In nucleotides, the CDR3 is TGTGTCAGCAGTTCTAACAGGAATCAGCCCCAGCATTTT. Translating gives CVSSSNRNQPQHF. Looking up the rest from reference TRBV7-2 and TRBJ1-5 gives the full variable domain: GAGVSQSPSNKVTEKGKDVELRCDPISGHTALYWYRQSLGQGLEFLIYFQGNSAPDKSGLPSDRFSAERTGGSVSTLTIQRTQQEDSAVYLCVSSSNRNQPQHFGDGTRLSIL.

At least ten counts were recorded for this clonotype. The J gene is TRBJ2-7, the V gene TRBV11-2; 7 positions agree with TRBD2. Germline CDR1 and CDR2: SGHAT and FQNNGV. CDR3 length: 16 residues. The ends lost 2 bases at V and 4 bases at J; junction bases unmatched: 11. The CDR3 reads CASSLFGGSSSYEQYF. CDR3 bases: TGTGCCAGCAGCTTATTTGGCGGGAGCTCCAGTTACGAGCAGTACTTC.

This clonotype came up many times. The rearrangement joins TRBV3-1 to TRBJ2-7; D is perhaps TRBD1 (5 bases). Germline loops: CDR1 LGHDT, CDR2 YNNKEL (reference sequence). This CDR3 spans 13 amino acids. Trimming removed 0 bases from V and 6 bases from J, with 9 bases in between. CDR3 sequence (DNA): TGTGCCAGCAGCCAAGAGCAGGGTTTCGAGCAGTACTTC. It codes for CASSQEQGFEQYF.

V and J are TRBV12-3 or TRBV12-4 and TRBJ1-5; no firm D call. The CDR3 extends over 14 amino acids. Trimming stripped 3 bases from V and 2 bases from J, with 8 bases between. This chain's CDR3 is CASSFRLRNQPQHF. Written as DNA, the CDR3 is TGTGCCAGCAGTTTTAGACTCCGCAATCAGCCCCAGCATTTT.

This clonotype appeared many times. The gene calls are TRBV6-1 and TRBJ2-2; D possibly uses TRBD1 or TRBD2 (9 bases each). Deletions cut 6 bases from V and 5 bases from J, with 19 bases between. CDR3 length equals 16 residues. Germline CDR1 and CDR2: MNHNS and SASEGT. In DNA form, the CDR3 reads TGTGCCAGCAGCGATCTAGCGGGACAGGGAACCGGGGAGCTGTTTTTT. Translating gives CASSDLAGQGTGELFF.

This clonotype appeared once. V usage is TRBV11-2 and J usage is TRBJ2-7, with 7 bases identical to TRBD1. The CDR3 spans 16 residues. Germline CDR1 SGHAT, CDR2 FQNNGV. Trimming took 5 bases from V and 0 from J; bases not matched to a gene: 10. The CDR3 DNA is TGTGCCAGCAGCCGCTCAGGGGGTAGAAACTCCTACGAGCAGTACTTC. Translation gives CASSRSGGRNSYEQYF.